This T cell receptor beta chain emerged from a study of blood T cells in healthy people across ages. In the study overall: Roughly one uniquely barcoded beta molecule per two T cells was captured.

Through a sample-barcoded 5' primer and a J-beta primer mix, a second PCR was run for roughly 7 to 11 cycles. TCRdb used MiXCR to reprocess the 5' RACE reads, holding one entry per CDR3 protein. The data contain 1.4 million or so distinct CDR3 sequences, roughly 43% of them singletons. In the case of this clonotype: Its antigen is still unknown.

Study results and caveats: Per million T cells, the diversity of TCR beta decreased roughly linearly as age advanced.

Healthy Caucasian individuals from Russia aged roughly 6 to 95 served as donors. Germline CDR1 reads MDHEN; CDR2 reads SYDVKM. This CDR3 spans 15 amino acids. Trimming stripped 5 bases from V and 5 bases from J, with 15 bases between. Sequencing used blood. The TCR originated in a woman aged 18-35 years in good health. The gene calls are TRBV28 and TRBJ2-2; D is unresolved. This CDR3 is CASSPPLAGTGELFF. DNA for the CDR3: TGTGCCAGCAGTCCACCCTTGGCTGGAACCGGGGAGCTGTTTTTT.